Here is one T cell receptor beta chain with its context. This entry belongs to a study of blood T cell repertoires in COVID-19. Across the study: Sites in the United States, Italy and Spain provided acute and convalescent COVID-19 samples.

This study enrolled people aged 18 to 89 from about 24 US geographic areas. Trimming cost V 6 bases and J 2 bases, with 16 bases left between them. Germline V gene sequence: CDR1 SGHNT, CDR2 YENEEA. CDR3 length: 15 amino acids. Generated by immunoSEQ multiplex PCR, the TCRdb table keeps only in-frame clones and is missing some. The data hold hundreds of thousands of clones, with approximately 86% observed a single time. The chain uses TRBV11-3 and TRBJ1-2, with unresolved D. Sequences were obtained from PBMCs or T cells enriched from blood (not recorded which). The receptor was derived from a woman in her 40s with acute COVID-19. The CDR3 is CASSSPALANYGYTF. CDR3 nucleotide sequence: TGTGCCAGCAGTTCGCCTGCCTTGGCCAACTATGGCTACACCTTC. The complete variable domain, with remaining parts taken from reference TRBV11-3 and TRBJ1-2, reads EAGVVQSPRYKIIEKKQPVAFWCNPISGHNTLYWYLQNLGQGPELLIRYENEEAVDDSQLPKDRFSAERLKGVDSTLKIQPAELGDSAVYLCASSSPALANYGYTFGSGTRLTVV.